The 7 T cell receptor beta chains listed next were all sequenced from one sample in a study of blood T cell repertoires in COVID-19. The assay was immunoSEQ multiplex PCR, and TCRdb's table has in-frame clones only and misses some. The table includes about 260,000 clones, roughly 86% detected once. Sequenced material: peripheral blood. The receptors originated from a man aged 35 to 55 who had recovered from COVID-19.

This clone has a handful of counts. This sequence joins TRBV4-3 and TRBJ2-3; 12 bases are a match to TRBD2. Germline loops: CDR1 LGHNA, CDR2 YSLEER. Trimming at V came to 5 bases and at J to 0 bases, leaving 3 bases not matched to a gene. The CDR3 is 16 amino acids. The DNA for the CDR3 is TGCGCCAGCAGCTCTAGCGGGAGGGCTAGCACAGATACGCAGTATTTT. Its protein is CASSSSGRASTDTQYF.

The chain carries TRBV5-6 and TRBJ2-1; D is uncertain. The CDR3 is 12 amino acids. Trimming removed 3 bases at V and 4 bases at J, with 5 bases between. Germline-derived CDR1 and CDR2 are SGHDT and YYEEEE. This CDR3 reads CASSSRYNEQFF. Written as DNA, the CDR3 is TGTGCCAGCAGCTCCCGTTACAATGAGCAGTTCTTC. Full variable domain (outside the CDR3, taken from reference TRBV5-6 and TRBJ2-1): DAGVTQSPTHLIKTRGQQVTLRCSPKSGHDTVSWYQQALGQGPQFIFQYYEEEERQRGNFPDRFSGHQFPNYSSELNVNALLLGDSALYLCASSSRYNEQFFGPGTRLTVL.

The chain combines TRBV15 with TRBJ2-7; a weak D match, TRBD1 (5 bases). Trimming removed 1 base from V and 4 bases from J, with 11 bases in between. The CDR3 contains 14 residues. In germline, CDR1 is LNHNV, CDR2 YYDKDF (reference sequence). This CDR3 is CATSRGRAGYEQYF. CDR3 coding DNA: TGTGCCACCAGCAGAGGCAGGGCTGGGTACGAGCAGTACTTC.

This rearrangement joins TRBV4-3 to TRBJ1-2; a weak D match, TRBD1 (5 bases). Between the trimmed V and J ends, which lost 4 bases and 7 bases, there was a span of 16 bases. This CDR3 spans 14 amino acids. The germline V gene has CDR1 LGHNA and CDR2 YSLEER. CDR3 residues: CASSPVSGAAGYTF. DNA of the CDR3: TGCGCCAGCAGCCCAGTCAGCGGGGCGGCTGGCTACACCTTC.

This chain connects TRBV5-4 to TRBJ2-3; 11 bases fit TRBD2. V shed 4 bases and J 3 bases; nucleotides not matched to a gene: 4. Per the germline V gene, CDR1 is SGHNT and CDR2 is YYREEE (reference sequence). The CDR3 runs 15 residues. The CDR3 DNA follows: TGTGCCAGCAGCGGGAGACTAGCGGGGACAGATACGCAGTATTTT. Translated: CASSGRLAGTDTQYF.

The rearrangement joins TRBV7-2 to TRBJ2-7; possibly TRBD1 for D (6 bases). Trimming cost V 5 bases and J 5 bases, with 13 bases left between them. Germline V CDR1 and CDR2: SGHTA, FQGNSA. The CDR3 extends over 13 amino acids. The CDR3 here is CASSITGSHEQYF. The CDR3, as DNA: TGTGCCAGCAGCATTACAGGGAGCCACGAGCAGTACTTC.

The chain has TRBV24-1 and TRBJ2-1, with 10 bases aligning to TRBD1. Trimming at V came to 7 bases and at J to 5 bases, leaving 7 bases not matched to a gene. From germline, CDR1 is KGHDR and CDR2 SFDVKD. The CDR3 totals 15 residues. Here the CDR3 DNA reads TGTGCCACCAGCTCCCGGACAGGGGGACACAATGAGCAGTTCTTC. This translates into CATSSRTGGHNEQFF.